The T cell receptor (beta chain) described here comes from a study of T cells in Graves' hyperthyroidism and ophthalmopathy. Amplification targeted TCR beta CDR3 regions from RNA transcripts. First-round RT-PCR with HTBI primers amplified the TCR CDR3 region. A single record per CDR3 protein comes from TCRdb applying MiXCR to the multiplex PCR reads. There are about 350,000 distinct CDR3 sequences in the sample; approximately 15% occur only once, and just under 25% lies in the top ten. Only a few counts were recorded for this clonotype. V lost 8 bases, J lost 6 bases, and 9 bases stayed unmatched. CDR1 is MDHEN and CDR2 is SYDVKM in the germline V gene. CDR3 length: 14 residues.

J is TRBJ2-1 and V is TRBV28; 8 bases align to TRBD2. This sequence was found in a woman in her twenties or thirties with Graves' hyperthyroidism. What was sequenced was blood. CDR3 sequence: CASWVAGLGNEQFF. The CDR3 DNA is TGTGCCAGCTGGGTAGCGGGATTGGGCAATGAGCAGTTCTTC.